This T cell receptor beta chain was sequenced for a study of shared clonotypes between healthy human individuals. Study results and limitations: Some clonotypes were shared by all four sorted-subset donors, while others were not shared. The non-shared ones had lower generation probabilities than the shared ones.

Donors, healthy HIV-negative adults, lacked recent acute infections or vaccinations. On sorted subsets, replicate PCRs used approximately 190 ng DNA, or tens of thousands of T cell genomes. Produced via immunoSEQ multiplex PCR; TCRdb's table is partial and in-frame only. The sample includes 1.4 million or so clones, 97% to 99% of them seen just once. Details on this clone: Its cognate antigen is unknown.

V was pared by 2 bases and J by 3 bases, with 11 bases between. Per germline, CDR1 MNHNY and CDR2 SVGAGI (reference sequence). The CDR3 consists of 15 residues. The specimen was naive CD4+ T cells sorted from blood. Subset defined: CD45RA+ positively selected. The chain joins TRBV6-6 to TRBJ1-5; D ambiguous. This sequence was found in a man aged 30-40 years in good health. CDR3: CASSYEARPNQPQHF. Here the CDR3 DNA reads TGTGCCAGCAGTTACGAGGCGCGGCCCAATCAGCCCCAGCATTTT.